This T cell receptor (beta chain) was recovered during a study of T cells in Graves' hyperthyroidism and ophthalmopathy. Study-wide findings and caveats: A 13 V-J model separated ophthalmopathy from stable hyperthyroidism. The model's output predicted ophthalmopathy at a median of approximately 6.5 months prior to onset.

This clonotype was seen a handful of times. As yet, its antigen is unknown. The CDR3 extends over 15 amino acids. From germline, CDR1 is MNHNS and CDR2 SASEGT. The V gene lost 5 bases and the J gene lost 3 bases, with 13 bases spanning the gap. It was RNA transcripts that yielded the amplified TCR beta CDR3 regions. Using the HTBI primer set, a first-round RT-PCR was run on the TCR CDR3. TCRdb recomputed calls from the multiplex PCR reads with MiXCR, one row per CDR3 protein. The repertoire has 560,000 or so distinct CDR3 sequences, 15% to 20% of them found once; the top ten carry over 45%. With duration under 3 months, ophthalmopathy was active: Clinical Activity Score at least 3, NOSPECS at least 4.

The material sequenced was blood. The receptor comes from a man between 35 and 55 years old with Graves' ophthalmopathy. This rearrangement joins TRBV6-1 to TRBJ2-2; D might be TRBD1 (6 bases). CDR3 region: CASSSQGGDTGELFF. In DNA, the CDR3 is TGTGCCAGCAGTTCACAGGGTGGGGACACCGGGGAGCTGTTTTTT.